Presented here are 11 T cell receptor beta chains from one specimen sequenced in a study of blood T cells in healthy people across ages (dated by TCRdb to between 2014 and 2016). Libraries were made using 5' RACE. Sequencing took place on an Illumina HiSeq 2500. A second about 6 to 11 cycle PCR used a sample-barcoded 5' primer and a J-beta primer mix. The public sequencing data were trimmed at Q25 with fastp and processed into clonotypes with MiXCR by TCRdb, which kept only in-frame beta chains. Each CDR3 protein appears once, grouped with its most common genes and DNA. This sample lists almost 550,000 distinct CDR3 sequences; 20% to 30% were detected once. 8.7% of the sample comes from the top ten. These same records also appear under a second study, on T cells of mothers and their children.

The sequencing input was blood. All receptors come from a boy under 18 in good health.

This clonotype was counted ten times or more. This chain joins TRBV7-2 and TRBJ1-5; D remains unclear. The CDR3 has 15 residues. The ends were cut back, 4 bases at V and 5 bases at J, with 15 bases in the middle. CDR1 SGHTA and CDR2 FQGNSA come from the germline V gene. CDR3 DNA sequence: TGTGCCAGCAGCTCTATGGGCATGTCTTATCAGCCCCAGCATTTT. Its translation is CASSSMGMSYQPQHF.

The J gene is TRBJ2-1, the V gene TRBV19, with 9 bases fitting TRBD2. Germline V gene sequence: CDR1 LNHDA, CDR2 SQIVND (reference sequence). CDR3 length: 15 residues. Trimming cost V 3 bases and J 9 bases; bases outside gene matches: 9. The CDR3 DNA is TGTGCCAGTAGTATGAGTCTAGCGGGGATGGGTGAGCAGTTCTTC. It encodes CASSMSLAGMGEQFF.

This clonotype has only a few counts. This chain joins TRBV7-9 and TRBJ2-5; 7 nucleotides line up with TRBD1. CDR3 length: 16 residues. Germline V lookup: CDR1 SEHNR, CDR2 FQNEAQ (reference sequence). The V segment lost 1 base and the J segment 5 bases; nucleotides outside the gene matches: 10. The CDR3 DNA reads as TGTGCCAGCAGCTTAGGGCCTACAGGGGCCCACGAGACCCAGTACTTC. Protein sequence: CASSLGPTGAHETQYF.

The rearrangement joins TRBV7-9 to TRBJ1-3, with unresolved D. In germline, CDR1 is SEHNR, CDR2 FQNEAQ (reference sequence). The CDR3 sequence is 16 residues long. V lost 5 bases and J lost 0, with 14 bases in between. DNA of the CDR3: TGTGCCAGCAGCGTCTCGGCACAGACCTCTGGAAACACCATATATTTT. It yields the protein CASSVSAQTSGNTIYF.

The chain uses TRBV2 and TRBJ1-5; no definite D call. Germline loops: CDR1 SNHLY, CDR2 FYNNEI. CDR3 length: 14 amino acids. V was cut by 2 bases and J by 0 bases, with 5 bases left in between. DNA for the CDR3: TGTGCCAGCAGTGAAAGCTATAGCAATCAGCCCCAGCATTTT. Protein product: CASSESYSNQPQHF.

CDR3 nucleotide sequence: TGTGCCAGCGCGCCCTCCGCGGATACGCAGTATTTT. It encodes CASAPSADTQYF. This sequence joins TRBV7-2 and TRBJ2-3, with D hard to call. This CDR3 has 12 residues. V lost 8 bases, J lost 6 bases, and 12 bases lay in between. CDR1 is SGHTA and CDR2 is FQGNSA in the germline V gene.

This chain uses TRBV2 with TRBJ2-3; weak D call: TRBD1 (7 bases). The CDR3 is made up of 14 amino acids. Germline CDR1 SNHLY, CDR2 FYNNEI. The ends were cut back, 7 bases at V and 6 bases at J, with 17 bases in the middle. The CDR3 region has the DNA TGTGCCAGCACCGGAGGGCAGGGGGTTGATACGCAGTATTTT. Its translation: CASTGGQGVDTQYF.

This clonotype was detected a few times. The rearrangement joins TRBV20-1 to TRBJ2-5, with D uncertain. Germline V gives CDR1 DFQATT, CDR2 SNEGSKA (reference sequence). The length of the CDR3 is 12 residues. With 6 bases removed from V and 2 bases from J, the gap between germline ends came to 10 bases. The chain's CDR3 is CSALGGQETQYF. DNA of the CDR3: TGCAGTGCCTTGGGTGGTCAAGAGACCCAGTACTTC.

The rearrangement joins TRBV6-4 to TRBJ1-1, with D perhaps matching TRBD1 (6 bases). Trimming cost V 4 bases and J 4 bases, with 16 bases left between them. CDR3 size: 15 residues. CDR1 MRHNA and CDR2 SNTAGT come from the germline V gene. In DNA, the CDR3 is TGTGCCAGCAGTGGCTATGTACGGGGGGCCACTGAAGCTTTCTTT. This sequence encodes CASSGYVRGATEAFF.

The V and J genes are TRBV20-1 and TRBJ2-1; 11 nucleotides match TRBD2. The CDR3 is made up of 16 amino acids. V lost 1 base to trimming and J lost 6 bases; unmatched junction nucleotides: 8. CDR1 is DFQATT, CDR2 SNEGSKA, per germline (reference sequence). CDR3 DNA: TGCAGTGCTAGAGCCCGAACTAGCGGGAGACGCAATGAGCAGTTCTTC. Translated: CSARARTSGRRNEQFF.

CDR3 amino acids: CSVQGTDSKAYEQYF. The DNA of the CDR3 is TGCAGCGTCCAGGGGACGGACAGTAAAGCCTACGAGCAGTACTTC. The V and J genes are TRBV29-1 and TRBJ2-7; possible D gene TRBD1, 6 bases. CDR1 and CDR2 (germline): SQVTM, ANQGSEA. The CDR3 is 15 amino acids. Trimming took 6 bases from V and 2 from J, leaving 20 bases between them.